This T cell receptor (beta chain) comes out of a study of blood T cell repertoires in COVID-19. Study-wide background: Samples representing acute and convalescent COVID-19 were sourced from the United States, Italy and Spain. PBMCs, B-cell-depleted T cells, or T cells provided the cDNA or gDNA that made up the material.

TCRdb keeps only in-frame clones here, not all; method: immunoSEQ multiplex PCR. The sample lists 40,000 to 50,000 clones, about 88% occurring once. The cohort comprised adults aged about 18 to 89 years residing in about two dozen US areas. The CDR3 spans 14 residues. With 8 bases clipped from V and 5 bases from J, the junction kept 9 bases outside the gene matches. The germline V gene has CDR1 MDHEN and CDR2 SYDVKM. The sequence came from a woman between 45 and 65 years old who had recovered from COVID-19. V and J are TRBV28 and TRBJ1-5; 7 nucleotides agree with TRBD1. The sequenced material came from PBMCs or T cells enriched from blood (not recorded which). CDR3 residues: CASDDRAEYQPQHF. The CDR3, as DNA: TGTGCCAGCGACGACAGGGCGGAATATCAGCCCCAGCATTTT. Filled out from reference TRBV28 and TRBJ1-5, the complete variable domain reads DVKVTQSSRYLVKRTGEKVFLECVQDMDHENMFWYRQDPGLGLRLIYFSYDVKMKEKGDIPEGYSVSREKKERFSLILESASTNQTSMYLCASDDRAEYQPQHFGDGTRLSIL.